What follows is one TCR beta chain and its context. The sample originates from a study of blood T cell repertoires in COVID-19. The germline V gene encodes CDR1 MDHEN and CDR2 SYDVKM. Deletions cut 4 bases from V and 7 bases from J, with 23 bases between. This CDR3 has 16 residues. TCRdb's table, derived via immunoSEQ multiplex PCR, lists solely in-frame clones and lacks some. The repertoire consists of 210,000 or so clones, with 86% occurring once and the leading ten covering over 3%. This clonotype originated in a woman aged 45-59 years in a cohort exposed to, infected with or recovered from COVID-19 (not recorded which). The chain carries TRBV28 and TRBJ2-7, with D perhaps TRBD1 (8 bases). Sequencing was carried out using PBMCs or T cells enriched from blood (not recorded which). The CDR3 DNA sequence: TGTGCCAGCAGTTCCCTCGACAGGGGCCTGCGGGGGGAGCAGTACTTC. Translating gives CASSSLDRGLRGEQYF.